A selection of T cell receptor beta chains follows, all from one sample in a study of regulatory T cells in long-lasting Graves disease. Using its own MiXCR run on the multiplex PCR reads, TCRdb lists one record per CDR3 protein. Among 550,000 or so distinct CDR3 sequences listed, 12% were seen once. The same sample was also used in a study of T cells in Graves' hyperthyroidism and ophthalmopathy.

Sequenced here: peripheral blood mononuclear cells (PBMCs), sampled at new diagnosis, from a patient treated with antithyroid drugs. Receptor source: a woman younger than 45 with Graves disease. The CDR3 runs from the conserved cysteine through the conserved F or W.

CDR3 length: 13; J gene: TRBJ2-7; V gene: TRBV10-3; CDR3 protein: CAISGDGTYEQYF
CDR3 length: 13; J gene: TRBJ1-1; V gene: TRBV10-3; CDR3 protein: CAGGTGANTEAFF
CDR3 length: 13; J gene: TRBJ1-6; V gene: TRBV7-9; CDR3 protein: CASVGEPGWPLHF
CDR3 length: 18; J gene: TRBJ1-3; V gene: TRBV14; CDR3 protein: CASSQDAWDIYSGNTIYF
CDR3 length: 14; J gene: TRBJ1-6; V gene: TRBV18; CDR3 protein: CASSPKGNNSPLHF
CDR3 length: 14; J gene: TRBJ1-5; V gene: TRBV2; CDR3 protein: CASSRGGLGQPQHF
CDR3 length: 14; J gene: TRBJ1-1; V gene: TRBV13; CDR3 protein: CASSQSYRNTEAFF
CDR3 length: 15; J gene: TRBJ2-7; V gene: TRBV9; CDR3 protein: CASSPTSGRSGEQYF
CDR3 length: 14; J gene: TRBJ2-7; V gene: TRBV14; CDR3 protein: CASSLLTGPYEQYF
CDR3 length: 13; J gene: TRBJ1-4; V gene: TRBV12-3/TRBV12-4; CDR3 protein: CASSLAGNEKLFF
CDR3 length: 14; J gene: TRBJ2-3; V gene: TRBV6-2/TRBV6-3; CDR3 protein: CASGQSETTDAQYF
CDR3 length: 15; J gene: TRBJ2-2; V gene: TRBV5-1; CDR3 protein: CASSLALLYTGELFF
CDR3 length: 16; J gene: TRBJ1-4; V gene: TRBV20-1; CDR3 protein: CSARVPPGTFNEKLFF
CDR3 length: 14; J gene: TRBJ2-7; V gene: TRBV11-2; CDR3 protein: CASSSRDRAFRQYF
CDR3 length: 14; J gene: TRBJ2-5; V gene: TRBV3-1; CDR3 protein: CASSQVGEEETQYF
CDR3 length: 13; J gene: TRBJ1-3; V gene: TRBV11-2; CDR3 protein: CASSLTGWNTIYF
CDR3 length: 15; J gene: TRBJ2-2; V gene: TRBV12-3/TRBV12-4; CDR3 protein: CASSSPGALTGELFF
CDR3 length: 13; J gene: TRBJ1-4; V gene: TRBV19; CDR3 protein: CASSTGRLEKLFF
CDR3 length: 14; J gene: TRBJ1-6; V gene: TRBV27; CDR3 protein: CASSFRGGNSPLHF
CDR3 length: 15; J gene: TRBJ1-6; V gene: TRBV2; CDR3 protein: CASSGQGFKDSPLHF
CDR3 length: 14; J gene: TRBJ2-2; V gene: TRBV5-1; CDR3 protein: CASSLVQPTGELFF
CDR3 length: 15; J gene: TRBJ2-2; V gene: TRBV2; CDR3 protein: CASKVQGQITGELFF
CDR3 length: 17; J gene: TRBJ2-1; V gene: TRBV11-3; CDR3 protein: CASSSILAGVTYNEQFF
CDR3 length: 14; J gene: TRBJ1-4; V gene: TRBV13; CDR3 protein: CASRGRGRREKLFF
CDR3 length: 14; J gene: TRBJ1-1; V gene: TRBV6-2/TRBV6-3; CDR3 protein: CASSYSTRGTEAFF
CDR3 length: 15; J gene: TRBJ2-7; V gene: TRBV6-2/TRBV6-3; CDR3 protein: CASSSRDRAIYEQYF
CDR3 length: 15; J gene: TRBJ1-3; V gene: TRBV18; CDR3 protein: CAGSPGQGAGNTIYF
CDR3 length: 14; J gene: TRBJ2-1; V gene: TRBV19; CDR3 protein: CASNLAGVFNEQFF
CDR3 length: 16; J gene: TRBJ2-7; V gene: TRBV18; CDR3 protein: CASSPRTSGGPYEQYF
CDR3 length: 16; J gene: TRBJ2-1; V gene: TRBV30; CDR3 protein: CAWSPLGQFSYNEQFF
CDR3 length: 14; J gene: TRBJ1-2; V gene: TRBV6-2/TRBV6-3; CDR3 protein: CASSEVGGEGGYTF
CDR3 length: 17; J gene: TRBJ2-1; V gene: TRBV20-1; CDR3 protein: CSVEVMEEEREYVEQFF
CDR3 length: 15; J gene: TRBJ2-1; V gene: TRBV5-1; CDR3 protein: CASSSVSWGVNEQFF
CDR3 length: 13; J gene: TRBJ1-6; V gene: TRBV19; CDR3 protein: CASSDIGNSPLHF
CDR3 length: 13; J gene: TRBJ1-4; V gene: TRBV5-1; CDR3 protein: CASRIAVNEKLFF
CDR3 length: 15; J gene: TRBJ2-1; V gene: TRBV24-1; CDR3 protein: CATRGLAGAVNEQFF
CDR3 length: 13; J gene: TRBJ2-1; V gene: TRBV19; CDR3 protein: CASSISRANEQFF
CDR3 length: 15; J gene: TRBJ2-2; V gene: TRBV9; CDR3 protein: CASSVSQRNTGELFF
CDR3 length: 14; J gene: TRBJ1-1; V gene: TRBV29-1; CDR3 protein: CSVVVQGMNTEAFF
CDR3 length: 17; J gene: TRBJ1-5; V gene: TRBV7-9; CDR3 protein: CASSGPYVDRDSQPQHF